Below are 31 T cell receptor beta chains sequenced from a single sample in a study of control samples from healthy donors and cancer patients. Clones were read by immunoSEQ multiplex PCR, and TCRdb kept only the in-frame ones, dropping some. Among about 75,000 clones listed, about 80% were seen once. Sequencing was performed on blood. These receptors all stem from a man aged 45 to 65 in good health.

J is TRBJ1-1 and V is TRBV27; 9 nucleotides agree with TRBD1. V was pared by 6 bases and J by 10 bases, with 6 bases of the junction left unmatched. CDR3 length: 12 amino acids. Germline values: CDR1 MNHEY, CDR2 SMNVEV (reference sequence). CDR3 coding DNA: TGTGCCAGCAGCGACCCGGGACAGGGAGCTTTCTTT. This sequence encodes CASSDPGQGAFF.

The chain uses TRBV14 and TRBJ2-7, with 8 nucleotides matching TRBD2. With V trimmed by 6 bases and J by 5 bases, 18 bases remained unmatched. The germline V gene encodes CDR1 SGHDN and CDR2 FVKESK. The CDR3 covers 17 residues. The CDR3 protein is CASSPKPTGTRSDEQYF. The CDR3 DNA reads as TGTGCCAGCAGTCCGAAACCGACCGGGACTAGGTCCGACGAGCAGTACTTC.

The V gene is TRBV5-4, the J gene TRBJ1-4; weak D call: TRBD1 (5 bases). The V gene's germline CDR1 is SGHNT and CDR2 YYREEE (reference sequence). CDR3 size: 15 residues. V dropped 3 bases and J dropped 7 bases, with 16 bases sitting between them. This CDR3 is CASSSGTAGSEKLFF. DNA of the CDR3: TGTGCCAGCAGCTCCGGGACGGCGGGGAGTGAAAAACTGTTTTTT.

The V call is TRBV4-2, the J call TRBJ2-3; 12 nucleotides align to TRBD2. V lost 0 bases, J lost 2 bases, and 3 bases stayed unmatched. CDR1 and CDR2 from the germline V gene are LGHNA and YNFKEQ. The CDR3 is 17 amino acids. Here the CDR3 reads CASSQEGLAGLTDTQYF. As DNA, the CDR3 is TGTGCCAGCAGCCAAGAGGGACTAGCGGGCCTCACAGATACGCAGTATTTT.

This clone was recorded only once. This chain joins TRBV24-1 and TRBJ2-1; 10 nucleotides match TRBD1. Per the germline V gene, CDR1 is KGHDR and CDR2 is SFDVKD. The CDR3 consists of 17 residues. V shed 4 bases and J 5 bases; nucleotides not matched to a gene: 10. The CDR3 DNA follows: TGTGCCACCAGTGACCCGGACAGGGGGAACCACCACAATGAGCAGTTCTTC. Its translation: CATSDPDRGNHHNEQFF.

This chain joins TRBV4-1 and TRBJ2-5; D possibly uses TRBD1 or TRBD2 (5 bases each). The germline CDR1 and CDR2 sequences are MGHRA and YSYEKL. V was clipped by 5 bases and J by 3 bases, with 10 bases between them. The CDR3 loop spans 13 amino acids. The chain's CDR3 is CASSWDGEETQYF. The CDR3 DNA follows: TGCGCCAGCAGCTGGGACGGCGAAGAGACCCAGTACTTC.

The chain joins TRBV30 to TRBJ1-2; D gene unclear. V was cut by 2 bases and J by 2 bases, with 12 bases left in between. Germline-derived CDR1 and CDR2 are GTSNPN and SVGIG (reference sequence). This CDR3 is 14 amino acids long. CDR3 nucleotide sequence: TGTGCCTGGAGTAATTTCGAGGGCAACTATGGCTACACCTTC. It codes for CAWSNFEGNYGYTF.

V usage is TRBV6-2 or TRBV6-3 and J usage is TRBJ2-7; 7 bases line up with TRBD1. This CDR3 has 17 amino acids. Looked up from germline, CDR1 is MNHEY and CDR2 is SVGEGT. Trimming removed 2 bases from V and 1 base from J; junction bases left unmatched: 11. The CDR3 region is CASSYTTLRTGSYEQYF. CDR3 nucleotides: TGTGCCAGCAGTTACACTACCCTCCGGACAGGTTCCTACGAGCAGTACTTC.

In DNA form, the CDR3 reads TGTGCCAGCAGCCCGTGGGACATACTGAACACTGAAGCTTTCTTT. Translation: CASSPWDILNTEAFF. This sequence joins TRBV6-2 or TRBV6-3 and TRBJ1-1; TRBD1 is a possible D gene (6 bases). V was trimmed by 6 bases and J by 0 bases, leaving 14 bases between them. The germline gives CDR1 MNHEY, CDR2 SVGEGT. The CDR3 sequence is 15 residues long.

The chain links TRBV6-5 to TRBJ1-1; a weak D match, TRBD1 (6 bases). Germline loops: CDR1 MNHEY, CDR2 SVGAGI. This CDR3 is built from 15 residues. V was cut by 6 bases and J by 4 bases, with 18 bases left in between. CDR3 nucleotides: TGTGCCAGCAGGAGGGAGAGGGGGGTTACCACTGAAGCTTTCTTT. It encodes CASRRERGVTTEAFF.

There are a few counts of this clone. V is TRBV4-3 and J is TRBJ1-6; D possibly corresponds to TRBD1 (5 bases). CDR1 is LGHNA, CDR2 YSLEER, per germline. The V end was cut by 0 bases, the J end by 7 bases, with 13 bases between. The CDR3 runs 16 residues. The CDR3, as DNA: TGCGCCAGCAGCCAAGATTTAGGGGCTTCCAATTCACCCCTCCACTTT. It yields the protein CASSQDLGASNSPLHF.

The chain recombines TRBV24-1 with TRBJ1-5, with TRBD1 matching over 8 bases. With V trimmed by 10 bases and J by 2 bases, 3 bases remained unmatched. The CDR3 loop spans 13 amino acids. Germline loops: CDR1 KGHDR, CDR2 SFDVKD. Here the CDR3 reads CATGQGGNQPQHF. In DNA form, the CDR3 reads TGTGCCACAGGACAGGGTGGCAATCAGCCCCAGCATTTT.

The chain recombines TRBV6-5 with TRBJ1-3; 7 bases agree with TRBD1. Germline V CDR1 and CDR2: MNHEY, SVGAGI. The CDR3 is 15 residues long. The V and J ends lost 4 bases and 0 bases, in that order; junction bases with no gene match: 3. The CDR3 spells CASSSDRSSGNTIYF. In DNA, the CDR3 is TGTGCCAGCAGTTCGGACAGGAGCTCTGGAAACACCATATATTTT.

The count of this clone is one. The chain joins TRBV4-2 to TRBJ2-7; the match to TRBD1 covers 9 bases. The CDR3 is 14 residues long. Germline-derived CDR1 and CDR2 are LGHNA and YNFKEQ. The junction had 3 bases not matched to a gene; V was cut back by 1 base and J by 5 bases. CDR3 loop: CASSQGTGEDEQYF. CDR3 coding DNA: TGTGCCAGCAGCCAAGGGACAGGGGAGGACGAGCAGTACTTC.

J is TRBJ2-7 and V is TRBV18; D remains unclear. The CDR3 covers 12 residues. V was trimmed by 2 bases and J by 5 bases, leaving 7 bases between them. CDR1 and CDR2 from the germline V gene are KGHSH and LQKENI. The CDR3 region is CASSPNRDEQYF. DNA for the CDR3: TGTGCCAGCTCACCAAACCGGGACGAGCAGTACTTC.

The chain employs TRBV3-1 (or the pseudogene TRBV3-2) and TRBJ1-2, with a possible D match to TRBD1 (6 bases). V was shortened by 0 bases and J by 3 bases, with 17 bases between the two germline ends. The CDR3 is 17 amino acids. In germline, CDR1 is LGHDT, CDR2 YNNKEL (reference sequence). CDR3 amino acids: CASSQEQGPPFYYGYTF. The CDR3 DNA reads TGTGCCAGCAGCCAAGAACAGGGTCCCCCCTTTTACTATGGCTACACCTTC.

The chain has TRBV19 and TRBJ2-2; 9 positions agree with TRBD1. The CDR3 runs 14 residues. The J segment lost 7 bases and the V segment lost 6 bases, leaving 6 bases of the junction unmatched. Germline CDR1 reads LNHDA; CDR2 reads SQIVND (reference sequence). For the CDR3, the DNA is TGTGCCAGTAGGGACAGGGGAGTCGGCGGGGAGCTGTTTTTT. This encodes CASRDRGVGGELFF.

This sequence joins TRBV28 and TRBJ1-2; D perhaps matches TRBD1 (5 bases). This CDR3 has 12 residues. V dropped 6 bases and J dropped 2 bases, with 7 bases sitting between them. Germline-derived CDR1 and CDR2 are MDHEN and SYDVKM. The CDR3 DNA sequence: TGTGCCAGCAGCAGACAGAACTATGGCTACACCTTC. It is translated as CASSRQNYGYTF.

The chain has TRBV7-2 and TRBJ2-2; tentatively, D is TRBD1 or TRBD2 (5 bases each). The CDR3 contains 15 residues. Germline V gene sequence: CDR1 SGHTA, CDR2 FQGNSA. Trimming pared 5 bases from V and 2 bases from J, leaving 12 bases between. This CDR3 is CASSLGTANTGELFF. CDR3 DNA: TGTGCCAGCAGCCTAGGGACCGCTAACACCGGGGAGCTGTTTTTT. Full variable domain (rest looked up from reference TRBV7-2 and TRBJ2-2): GAGVSQSPSNKVTEKGKDVELRCDPISGHTALYWYRQSLGQGLEFLIYFQGNSAPDKSGLPSDRFSAERTGGSVSTLTIQRTQQEDSAVYLCASSLGTANTGELFFGEGSRLTVL.

The chain couples TRBV4-1 to TRBJ1-5; D remains unclear. Trimming took off 1 base at V and 6 bases at J, with 7 bases between the two ends. Germline CDR1 MGHRA, CDR2 YSYEKL. This CDR3 has 13 amino acids. The CDR3 bases are TGCGCCAGCAGCCAAGTGACGGGTCAGCCCCAGCATTTT. Its protein product is CASSQVTGQPQHF.

The chain links TRBV7-9 to TRBJ2-2; the D gene is possibly TRBD2 (5 bases). Trimming removed 1 base at V and 0 bases at J, with 6 bases between. Germline assignment: CDR1 SEHNR and CDR2 FQNEAQ (reference sequence). The length of the CDR3 is 15 residues. This CDR3 reads CASSLGETNTGELFF. Written as DNA, the CDR3 is TGTGCCAGCAGCTTAGGGGAGACGAACACCGGGGAGCTGTTTTTT.

The rearrangement uses TRBV6-5 and TRBJ2-1, with no clear D. The CDR3 length is 12 residues. Deletions cut 7 bases from V and 6 bases from J, with 10 bases between. CDR1 is MNHEY and CDR2 is SVGAGI in the germline V gene. The CDR3 spells CASKGNGNEQFF. The CDR3 DNA reads as TGTGCCAGCAAAGGAAATGGCAATGAGCAGTTCTTC.

This clone was observed once. This chain connects TRBV28 to TRBJ2-1; possibly TRBD2 for D (6 bases). Germline-derived CDR1 and CDR2 are MDHEN and SYDVKM. This CDR3 is 18 amino acids long. V dropped 2 bases and J dropped 3 bases, with 20 bases sitting between them. The CDR3 DNA reads as TGTGCCAGCAGTTTAGGGCAGGGCCAACGGCGGGGCTACAATGAGCAGTTCTTC. Its protein is CASSLGQGQRRGYNEQFF.

The V call is TRBV11-2, the J call TRBJ1-2; D might be TRBD1 (6 bases). V was pared by 2 bases and J by 4 bases, with 20 bases between. Germline CDR1 SGHAT, CDR2 FQNNGV. This CDR3 region has 17 residues. CDR3 sequence reads: CASSLTKGRGKSYGYTF. The CDR3 DNA reads as TGTGCCAGCAGCTTAACAAAGGGCAGGGGCAAGAGCTATGGCTACACCTTC.

J is TRBJ2-3 and V is TRBV2, with D possibly matching TRBD2 (6 bases). V lost 4 bases and J lost 1, with 15 bases in between. Germline assignment: CDR1 SNHLY and CDR2 FYNNEI. The CDR3 loop spans 16 amino acids. The CDR3 nucleotides are TGTGCCAGCAGTGCCGGCCTCATAGCGGGCACAGATACGCAGTATTTT. Encoded protein: CASSAGLIAGTDTQYF.

The genes are TRBV11-3 and TRBJ2-7; D is unresolved. CDR1 is SGHNT, CDR2 YENEEA, per germline. Trimming took off 1 base at V and 9 bases at J, with 7 bases between the two ends. The CDR3 is made up of 11 amino acids. The CDR3 nucleotides are TGTGCCAGCAGCTTAGGGACGGTGCAGTACTTC. Translation gives CASSLGTVQYF.

This rearrangement joins TRBV7-6 to TRBJ1-4; D is uncertain. The germline gives CDR1 SGHVS, CDR2 FNYEAQ. The V end was cut by 1 base, the J end by 7 bases, with 10 bases between. The CDR3 runs to 14 residues. CDR3 in amino acids: CASSLGGSSEKLFF. CDR3 DNA: TGTGCCAGCAGCTTAGGAGGCAGCTCTGAAAAACTGTTTTTT.

In this sample, this clone turned up once. The V and J genes are TRBV4-3 and TRBJ2-7; TRBD2 agrees at 13 bases. This CDR3 contains 15 residues. V was pared by 4 bases and J by 6 bases, with 6 bases of the junction left unmatched. The germline V gene encodes CDR1 LGHNA and CDR2 YSLEER. The CDR3 nucleotides are TGCGCCAGCAGCCTCGGGACTAGCGGGATCCGCGAGCAGTACTTC. Translating it yields CASSLGTSGIREQYF.

This chain links TRBV14 with TRBJ2-5, with 8 positions matching TRBD1. The CDR3 sequence is 14 residues long. Germline-derived CDR1 and CDR2 are SGHDN and FVKESK. Trimming took 4 bases from V and 2 from J; bases not matched to a gene: 3. CDR3 amino acids: CASSRGQVQETQYF. The CDR3 coding sequence is TGTGCCAGCAGCCGGGGACAGGTTCAAGAGACCCAGTACTTC. The whole variable domain, remainder taken from reference TRBV14 and TRBJ2-5, is EAGVTQFPSHSVIEKGQTVTLRCDPISGHDNLYWYRRVMGKEIKFLLHFVKESKQDESGMPNNRFLAERTGGTYSTLKVQPAELEDSGVYFCASSRGQVQETQYFGPGTRLLVL.

The chain links TRBV5-1 to TRBJ2-1; the match to TRBD2 covers 15 bases. CDR3 length: 20 amino acids. J gave up 0 bases and V 4 bases, and 11 bases lay outside the gene matches. Germline V gives CDR1 SGHRS, CDR2 YFSETQ. CDR3 coding DNA: TGCGCCAGCAGCCCGGGACTAGCGGGAGGTCCAAAAAGCTCCTACAATGAGCAGTTCTTC. Its protein is CASSPGLAGGPKSSYNEQFF.

In DNA form, the CDR3 reads TGTGCCAGCAGACACGGACAGCGACGCAGCTATGGCTACACCTTC. Residues: CASRHGQRRSYGYTF. The chain is built from TRBV28 and TRBJ1-2; D may be TRBD1 (6 bases). Trimming took 6 bases from V and 4 from J, leaving 18 bases between them. CDR1 MDHEN and CDR2 SYDVKM come from the germline V gene. The CDR3 runs to 15 residues.